Below, one TCR beta chain is given with its context. The CDR3 length is 15 residues. V was pared by 3 bases and J by 4 bases, with 15 bases between. The germline gives CDR1 LNHDA, CDR2 SQIVND (reference sequence). The data belong to a study of lymphopenia after photon versus proton radiotherapy. The table came from immunoSEQ multiplex PCR; TCRdb's copy has only in-frame clones and leaves some out. The table records 25,000 to 30,000 clones, 87% of them present only once. V is TRBV19 and J is TRBJ1-1; unclear D gene. The sequenced sample was peripheral blood, obtained from a patient treated with proton-based radiotherapy. This clonotype was sampled from a woman in her fifties or sixties with cholangiocarcinoma. Some clones in this sample may be carry-over from other donors' samples. The CDR3 bases are TGTGCCAGTAGTATTCGTCGGGGAGTCTTCACTGAAGCTTTCTTT. Translation gives CASSIRRGVFTEAFF.